The clone carrying this T cell receptor (beta chain) appeared a few times. What it recognizes is unknown. This record belongs to a study of beta chain features in type 1 diabetes. As for the study in general: Patient and healthy donor groups were alike in age, gender and cell yields. Study-wide results and limits: A greater similarity of naive, central memory and Treg TCRB repertoires was seen among patients than among healthy donors.

What was sequenced were expressed TCRB transcripts, since all of the isolated RNA had been reverse transcribed. The average output of naive, central memory and regulatory T cell samples was several million reads. The protocol was immunoSEQ multiplex PCR, while the TCRdb copy is restricted to in-frame clones and leaves out a portion. The sample lists roughly 450,000 clones, roughly 14% occurring once. This clonotype originated in a young man in good health. The sequencing sample was made of naive CD4+ T cells from blood.

The CDR3 loop reads CASSRSRGQGATGELFF. The CDR3 DNA reads TGTGCCAGCAGCCGATCTAGGGGGCAGGGGGCGACCGGGGAGCTGTTTTTT. J is TRBJ2-2 and V is TRBV4-2; 8 bases are a match to TRBD1. V gave up 4 bases and J gave up 5 bases; unmatched junction bases: 12. From germline, CDR1 is LGHNA and CDR2 YNFKEQ. The CDR3 is 17 residues long.